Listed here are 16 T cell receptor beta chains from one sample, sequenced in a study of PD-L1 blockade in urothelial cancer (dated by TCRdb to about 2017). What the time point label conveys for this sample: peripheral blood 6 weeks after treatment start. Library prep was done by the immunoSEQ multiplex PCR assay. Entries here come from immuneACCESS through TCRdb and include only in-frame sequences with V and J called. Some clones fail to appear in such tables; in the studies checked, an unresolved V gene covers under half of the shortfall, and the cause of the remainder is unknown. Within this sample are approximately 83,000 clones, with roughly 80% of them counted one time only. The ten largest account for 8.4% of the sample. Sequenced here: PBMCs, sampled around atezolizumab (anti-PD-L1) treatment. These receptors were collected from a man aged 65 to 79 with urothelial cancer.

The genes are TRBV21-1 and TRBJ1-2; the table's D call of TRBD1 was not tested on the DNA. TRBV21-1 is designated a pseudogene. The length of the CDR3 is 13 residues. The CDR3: CATSCPANYGYTF. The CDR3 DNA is TGTGCCACCTCCTGCCCAGCTAACTATGGCTACACCTTC.

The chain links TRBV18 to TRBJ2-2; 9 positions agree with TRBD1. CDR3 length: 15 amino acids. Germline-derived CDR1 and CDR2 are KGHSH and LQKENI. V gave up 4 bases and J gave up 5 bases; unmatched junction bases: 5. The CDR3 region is CASSRDRGKTGELFF. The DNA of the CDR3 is TGTGCCAGCTCACGCGACAGGGGGAAAACCGGGGAGCTGTTTTTT.

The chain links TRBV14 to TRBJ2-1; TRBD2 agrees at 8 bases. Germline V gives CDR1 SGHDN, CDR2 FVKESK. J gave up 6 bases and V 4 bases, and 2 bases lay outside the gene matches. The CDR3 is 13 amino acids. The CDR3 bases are TGTGCCAGCAGCCGAACTAGCGGCAATGAGCAGTTCTTC. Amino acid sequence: CASSRTSGNEQFF.

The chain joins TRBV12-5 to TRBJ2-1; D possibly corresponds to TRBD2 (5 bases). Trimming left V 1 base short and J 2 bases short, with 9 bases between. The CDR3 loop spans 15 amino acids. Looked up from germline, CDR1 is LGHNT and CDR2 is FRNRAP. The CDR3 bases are TGTGCTAGTGGTTTGGCAACCGGGGCCTACAATGAGCAGTTCTTC. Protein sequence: CASGLATGAYNEQFF.

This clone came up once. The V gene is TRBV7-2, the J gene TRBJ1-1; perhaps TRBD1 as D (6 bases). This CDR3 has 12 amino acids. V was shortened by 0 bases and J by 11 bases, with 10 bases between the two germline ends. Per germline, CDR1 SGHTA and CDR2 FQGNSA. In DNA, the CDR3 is TGTGCCAGCAGCTTAGCACAGGGATGGGCTTTCTTT. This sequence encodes CASSLAQGWAFF.

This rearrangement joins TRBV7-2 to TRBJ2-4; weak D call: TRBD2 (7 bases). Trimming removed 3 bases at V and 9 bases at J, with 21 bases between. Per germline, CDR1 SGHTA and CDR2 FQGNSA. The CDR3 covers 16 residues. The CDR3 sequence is CASSFTGGAEGSIQYF. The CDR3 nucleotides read TGTGCCAGCAGCTTTACGGGGGGCGCTGAGGGAAGCATTCAGTACTTC.

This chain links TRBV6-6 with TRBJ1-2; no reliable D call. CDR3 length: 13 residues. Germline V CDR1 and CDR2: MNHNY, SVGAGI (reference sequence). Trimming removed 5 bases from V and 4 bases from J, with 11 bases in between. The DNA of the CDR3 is TGTGCCAGCAGTAACCTAGTGTCCTATGGCTACACCTTC. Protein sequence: CASSNLVSYGYTF.

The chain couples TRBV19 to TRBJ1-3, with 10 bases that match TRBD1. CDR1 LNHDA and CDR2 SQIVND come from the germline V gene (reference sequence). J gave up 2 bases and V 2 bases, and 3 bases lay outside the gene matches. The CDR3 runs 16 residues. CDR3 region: CASSIIGQGAGNTIYF. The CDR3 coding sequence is TGTGCCAGTAGTATAATAGGACAGGGGGCTGGAAACACCATATATTTT.

This CDR3 reads CASSYVTGQAPRYGYTF. The CDR3 DNA is TGTGCCAGCTCATATGTCACAGGACAGGCCCCCCGGTATGGCTACACCTTC. V usage is TRBV18 and J usage is TRBJ1-2; TRBD1 matches 7 bases. Looked up from germline, CDR1 is KGHSH and CDR2 is LQKENI. V was pared by 5 bases and J by 5 bases, with 17 bases of the junction left unmatched. The CDR3 totals 17 residues.

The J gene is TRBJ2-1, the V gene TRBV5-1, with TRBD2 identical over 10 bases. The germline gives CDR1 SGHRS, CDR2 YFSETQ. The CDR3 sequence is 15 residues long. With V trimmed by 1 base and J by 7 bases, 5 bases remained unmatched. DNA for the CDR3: TGCGCCAGCAGCTTGCAAGCGGGGGGGGATAATGAGCAGTTCTTC. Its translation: CASSLQAGGDNEQFF. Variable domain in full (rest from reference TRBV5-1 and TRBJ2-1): KAGVTQTPRYLIKTRGQQVTLSCSPISGHRSVSWYQQTPGQGLQFLFEYFSETQRNKGNFPGRFSGRQFSNSRSEMNVSTLELGDSALYLCASSLQAGGDNEQFFGPGTRLTVL.

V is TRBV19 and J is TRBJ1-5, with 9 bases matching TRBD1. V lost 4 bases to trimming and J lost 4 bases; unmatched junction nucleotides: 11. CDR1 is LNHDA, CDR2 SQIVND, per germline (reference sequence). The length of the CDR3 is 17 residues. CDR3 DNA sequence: TGTGCCAGTAGTACCCCAACAGGGGGCTCTTGGAATCAGCCCCAGCATTTT. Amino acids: CASSTPTGGSWNQPQHF.

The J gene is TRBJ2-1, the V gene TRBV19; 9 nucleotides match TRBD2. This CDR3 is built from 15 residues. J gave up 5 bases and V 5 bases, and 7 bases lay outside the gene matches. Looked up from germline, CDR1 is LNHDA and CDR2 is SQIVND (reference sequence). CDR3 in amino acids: CASSVRLADNNEQFF. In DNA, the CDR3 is TGTGCCAGTAGTGTCCGACTAGCGGACAACAATGAGCAGTTCTTC.

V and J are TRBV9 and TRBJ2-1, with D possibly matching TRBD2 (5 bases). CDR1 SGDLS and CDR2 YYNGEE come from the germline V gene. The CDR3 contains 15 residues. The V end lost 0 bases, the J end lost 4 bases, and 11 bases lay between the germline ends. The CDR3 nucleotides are TGTGCCAGCAGCGTAGGAGTAGCGTTTTACAATGAGCAGTTCTTC. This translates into CASSVGVAFYNEQFF.

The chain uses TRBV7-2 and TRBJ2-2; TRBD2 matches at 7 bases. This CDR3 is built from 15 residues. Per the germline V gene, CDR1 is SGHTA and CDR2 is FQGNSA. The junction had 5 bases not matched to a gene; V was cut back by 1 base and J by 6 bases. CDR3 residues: CASSLGRGESGELFF. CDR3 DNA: TGTGCCAGCAGCTTAGGCCGGGGGGAATCCGGGGAGCTGTTTTTT. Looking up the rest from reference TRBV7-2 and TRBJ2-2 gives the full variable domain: GAGVSQSPSNKVTEKGKDVELRCDPISGHTALYWYRQSLGQGLEFLIYFQGNSAPDKSGLPSDRFSAERTGGSVSTLTIQRTQQEDSAVYLCASSLGRGESGELFFGEGSRLTVL.

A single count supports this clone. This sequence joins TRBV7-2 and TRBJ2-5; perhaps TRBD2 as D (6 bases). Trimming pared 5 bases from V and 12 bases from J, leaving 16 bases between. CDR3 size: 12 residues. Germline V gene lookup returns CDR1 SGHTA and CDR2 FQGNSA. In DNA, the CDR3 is TGTGCCAGCAGCCTCCCCCGGGACTCCAAGTACTTC. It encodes CASSLPRDSKYF. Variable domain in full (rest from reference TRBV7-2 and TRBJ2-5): GAGVSQSPSNKVTEKGKDVELRCDPISGHTALYWYRQSLGQGLEFLIYFQGNSAPDKSGLPSDRFSAERTGGSVSTLTIQRTQQEDSAVYLCASSLPRDSKYFGPGTRLLVL.

CDR3: CASSPSTGAIGETQYF. The CDR3 DNA follows: TGTGCCAGCTCACCATCGACAGGGGCAATAGGGGAGACCCAGTACTTC. V gene TRBV18 combines with J gene TRBJ2-5, with 8 bases identical to TRBD1. CDR1 KGHSH and CDR2 LQKENI come from the germline V gene. V was clipped by 2 bases and J by 5 bases; unmatched bases: 10. CDR3 length: 16 residues.